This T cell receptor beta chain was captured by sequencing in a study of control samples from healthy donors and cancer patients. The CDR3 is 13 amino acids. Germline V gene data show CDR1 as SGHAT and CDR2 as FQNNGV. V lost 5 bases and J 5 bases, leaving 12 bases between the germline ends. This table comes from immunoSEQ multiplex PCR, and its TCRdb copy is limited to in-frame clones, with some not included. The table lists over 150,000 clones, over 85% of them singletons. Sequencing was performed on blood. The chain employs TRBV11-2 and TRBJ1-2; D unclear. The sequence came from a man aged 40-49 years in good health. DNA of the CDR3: TGTGCCAGCAGCCCCACTGGGGATTATGGCTACACCTTC. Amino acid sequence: CASSPTGDYGYTF.